This TCR beta chain was identified during a study of naive and memory T cell subsets. The CDR3 is 13 amino acids. Germline assignment: CDR1 MDHEN and CDR2 SYDVKM. V lost 5 bases, J lost 6 bases, and 11 bases lay in between. The beta constant-region primer was an equimolar mix of two oligonucleotides covering TRBC1 and TRBC2. One entry per CDR3 protein results from TCRdb running MiXCR on the UMI-ligation and nested PCR reads. The sample contains around 4,600 distinct CDR3 sequences, 7.2% of which appear only once. The chain employs TRBV28 and TRBJ1-5, with D perhaps TRBD1 (5 bases). The TCR comes from a human donor in good health. The sequencing sample was made of CD4+ TEMRA cells from blood. The subset here: effector memory re-expressing CD45RA, CD45RA+ CD27-. The CDR3 region is CASSRDERQPQHF. The CDR3 DNA is TGTGCCAGCAGTCGGGACGAGCGTCAGCCCCAGCATTTT. The full variable domain, in which reference TRBV28 and TRBJ1-5 provide the parts outside the CDR3, is DVKVTQSSRYLVKRTGEKVFLECVQDMDHENMFWYRQDPGLGLRLIYFSYDVKMKEKGDIPEGYSVSREKKERFSLILESASTNQTSMYLCASSRDERQPQHFGDGTRLSIL.